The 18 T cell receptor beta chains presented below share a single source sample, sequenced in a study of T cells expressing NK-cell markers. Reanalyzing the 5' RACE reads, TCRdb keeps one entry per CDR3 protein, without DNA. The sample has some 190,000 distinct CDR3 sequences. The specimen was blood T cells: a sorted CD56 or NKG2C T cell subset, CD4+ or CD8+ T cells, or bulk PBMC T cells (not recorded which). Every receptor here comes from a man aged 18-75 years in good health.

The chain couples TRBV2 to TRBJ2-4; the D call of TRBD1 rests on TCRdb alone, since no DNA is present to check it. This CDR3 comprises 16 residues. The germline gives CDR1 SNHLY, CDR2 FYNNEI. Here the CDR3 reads CASSEGGLLAKNIQYF.

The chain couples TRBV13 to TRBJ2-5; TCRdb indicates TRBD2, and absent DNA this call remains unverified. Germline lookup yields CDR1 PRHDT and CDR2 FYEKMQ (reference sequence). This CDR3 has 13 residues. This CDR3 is CASSQGPSETQYF.

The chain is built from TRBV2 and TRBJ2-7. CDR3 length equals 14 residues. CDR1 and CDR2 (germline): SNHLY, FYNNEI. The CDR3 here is CASSVRRLSEEQYF.

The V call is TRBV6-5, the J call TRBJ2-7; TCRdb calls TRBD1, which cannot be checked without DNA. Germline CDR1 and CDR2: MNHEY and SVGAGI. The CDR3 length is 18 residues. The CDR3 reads CASSYSALGRGQDYEQYF.

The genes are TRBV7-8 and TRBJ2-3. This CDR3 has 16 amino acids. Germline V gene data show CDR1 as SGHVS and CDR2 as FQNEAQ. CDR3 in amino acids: CASSLARAASTDTQYF.

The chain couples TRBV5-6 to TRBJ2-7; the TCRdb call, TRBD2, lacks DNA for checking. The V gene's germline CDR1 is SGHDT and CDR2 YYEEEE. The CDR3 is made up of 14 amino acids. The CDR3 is CASSLTSGSREQYF.

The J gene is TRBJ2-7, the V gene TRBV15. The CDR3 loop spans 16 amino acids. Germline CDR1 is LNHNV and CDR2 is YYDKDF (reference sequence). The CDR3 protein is CATSRDHTHNSYEQYF. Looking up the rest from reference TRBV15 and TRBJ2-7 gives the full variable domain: DAMVIQNPRYQVTQFGKPVTLSCSQTLNHNVMYWYQQKSSQAPKLLFHYYDKDFNNEADTPDNFQSRRPNTSFCFLDIRSPGLGDTAMYLCATSRDHTHNSYEQYFGPGTRLTVT.

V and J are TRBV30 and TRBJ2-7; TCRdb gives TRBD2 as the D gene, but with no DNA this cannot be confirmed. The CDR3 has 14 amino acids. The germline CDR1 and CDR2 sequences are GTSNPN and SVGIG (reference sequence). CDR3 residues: CAWTLWSSGYEQYF.

CDR3 amino acids: CASTRTRGGASDEQFF. V is TRBV28 and J is TRBJ2-1; TCRdb gives TRBD1 as the D gene, but with no DNA this cannot be confirmed. This CDR3 comprises 16 residues. Looked up from germline, CDR1 is MDHEN and CDR2 is SYDVKM.

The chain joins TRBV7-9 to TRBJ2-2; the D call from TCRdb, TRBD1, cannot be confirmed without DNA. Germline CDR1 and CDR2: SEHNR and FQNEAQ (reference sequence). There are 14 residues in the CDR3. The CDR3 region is CASSPRTGTGELFF.

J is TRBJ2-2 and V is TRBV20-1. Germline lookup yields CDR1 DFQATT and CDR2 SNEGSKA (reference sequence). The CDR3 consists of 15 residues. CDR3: CSAREFFTNTGELFF.

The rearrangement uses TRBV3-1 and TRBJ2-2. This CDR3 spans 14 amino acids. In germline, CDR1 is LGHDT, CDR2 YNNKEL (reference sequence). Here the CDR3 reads CASSVTLNTGELFF.

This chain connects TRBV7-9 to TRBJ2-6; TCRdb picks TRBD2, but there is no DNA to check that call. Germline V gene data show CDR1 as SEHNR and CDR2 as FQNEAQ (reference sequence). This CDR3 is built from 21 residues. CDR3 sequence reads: CASSLSMAGGPSPGGANVLTF.

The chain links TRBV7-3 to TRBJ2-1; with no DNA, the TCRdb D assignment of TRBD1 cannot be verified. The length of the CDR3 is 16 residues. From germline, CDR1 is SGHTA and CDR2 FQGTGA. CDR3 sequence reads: CASSPKLDSPYNEQFF.

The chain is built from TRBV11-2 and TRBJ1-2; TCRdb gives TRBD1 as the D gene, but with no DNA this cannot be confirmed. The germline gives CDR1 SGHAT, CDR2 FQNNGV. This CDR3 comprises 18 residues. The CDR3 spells CASSLDPRDRGLSYGYTF.

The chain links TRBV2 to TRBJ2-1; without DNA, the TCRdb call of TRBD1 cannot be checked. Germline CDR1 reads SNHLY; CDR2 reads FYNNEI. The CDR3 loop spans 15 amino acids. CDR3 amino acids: CASSESTGAYNEQFF.

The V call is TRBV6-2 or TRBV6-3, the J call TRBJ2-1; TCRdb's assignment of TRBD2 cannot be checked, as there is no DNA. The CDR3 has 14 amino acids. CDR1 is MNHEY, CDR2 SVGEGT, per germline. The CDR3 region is CASSYSGGASEQFF.

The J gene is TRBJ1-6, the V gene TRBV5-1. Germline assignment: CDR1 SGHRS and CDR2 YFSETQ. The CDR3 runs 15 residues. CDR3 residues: CASREDILDNSPLHF. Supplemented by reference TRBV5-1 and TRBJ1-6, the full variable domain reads KAGVTQTPRYLIKTRGQQVTLSCSPISGHRSVSWYQQTPGQGLQFLFEYFSETQRNKGNFPGRFSGRQFSNSRSEMNVSTLELGDSALYLCASREDILDNSPLHFGNGTRLTVT.